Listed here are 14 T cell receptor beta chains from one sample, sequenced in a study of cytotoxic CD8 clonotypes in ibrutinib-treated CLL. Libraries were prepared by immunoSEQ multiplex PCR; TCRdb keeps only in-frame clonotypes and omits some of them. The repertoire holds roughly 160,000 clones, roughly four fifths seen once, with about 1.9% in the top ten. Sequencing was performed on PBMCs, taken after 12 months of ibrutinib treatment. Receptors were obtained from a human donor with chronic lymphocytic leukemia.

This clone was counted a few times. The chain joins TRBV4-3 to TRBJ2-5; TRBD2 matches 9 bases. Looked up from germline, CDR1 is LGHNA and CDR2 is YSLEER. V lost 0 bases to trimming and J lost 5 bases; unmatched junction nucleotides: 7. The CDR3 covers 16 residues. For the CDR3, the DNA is TGCGCCAGCAGCCAAGAGCGGGGGGGGAAAGGCGAGACCCAGTACTTC. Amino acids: CASSQERGGKGETQYF.

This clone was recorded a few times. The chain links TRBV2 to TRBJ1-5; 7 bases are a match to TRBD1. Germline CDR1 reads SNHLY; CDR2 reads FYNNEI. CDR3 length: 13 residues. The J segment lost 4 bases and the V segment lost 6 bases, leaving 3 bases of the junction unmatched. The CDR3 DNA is TGTGCCAGCAGGACAGGGAGTAATCAGCCCCAGCATTTT. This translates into CASRTGSNQPQHF.

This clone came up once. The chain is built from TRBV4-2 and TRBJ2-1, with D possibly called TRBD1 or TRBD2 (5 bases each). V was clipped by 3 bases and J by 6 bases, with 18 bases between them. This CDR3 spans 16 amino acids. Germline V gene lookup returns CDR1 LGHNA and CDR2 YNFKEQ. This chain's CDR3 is CASSQGWMGDGNEQFF. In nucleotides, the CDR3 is TGTGCCAGCAGCCAGGGATGGATGGGGGATGGCAATGAGCAGTTCTTC.

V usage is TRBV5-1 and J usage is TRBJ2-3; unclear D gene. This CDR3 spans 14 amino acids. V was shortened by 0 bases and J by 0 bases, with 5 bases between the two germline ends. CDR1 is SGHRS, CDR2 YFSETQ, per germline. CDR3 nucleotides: TGCGCCAGCAGCTTGGCCGAGAGCACAGATACGCAGTATTTT. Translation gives CASSLAESTDTQYF.

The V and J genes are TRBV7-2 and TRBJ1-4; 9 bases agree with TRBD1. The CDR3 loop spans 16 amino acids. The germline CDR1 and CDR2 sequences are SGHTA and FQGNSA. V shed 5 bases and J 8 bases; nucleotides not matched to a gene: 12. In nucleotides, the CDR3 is TGTGCCAGCAGCCAATCAGCGACAGGGGGATTGGAAAAACTGTTTTTT. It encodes CASSQSATGGLEKLFF.

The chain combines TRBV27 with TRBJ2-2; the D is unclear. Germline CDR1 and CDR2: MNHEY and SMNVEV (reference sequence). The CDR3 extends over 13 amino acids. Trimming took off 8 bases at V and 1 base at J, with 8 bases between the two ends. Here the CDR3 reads CASCTQNTGELFF. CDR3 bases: TGTGCCAGCTGTACTCAGAACACCGGGGAGCTGTTTTTT.

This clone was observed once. The chain's CDR3 is CASSWGTGEMETQYF. CDR3 sequence (DNA): TGTGCCAGCAGTTGGGGGACGGGGGAAATGGAGACCCAGTACTTC. The V call is TRBV7-7, the J call TRBJ2-5; perhaps TRBD2 as D (6 bases). Per germline, CDR1 SSHAT and CDR2 FNYEAQ (reference sequence). V was shortened by 6 bases and J by 5 bases, with 19 bases between the two germline ends. The CDR3 totals 15 residues.

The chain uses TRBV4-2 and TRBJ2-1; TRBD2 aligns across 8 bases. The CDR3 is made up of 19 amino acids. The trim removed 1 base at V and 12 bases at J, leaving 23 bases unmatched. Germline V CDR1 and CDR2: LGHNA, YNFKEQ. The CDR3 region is CASSQAPSGGATDRRGQFF. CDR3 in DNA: TGTGCCAGCAGCCAAGCGCCCAGCGGGGGCGCCACCGACCGTCGGGGGCAGTTCTTC.

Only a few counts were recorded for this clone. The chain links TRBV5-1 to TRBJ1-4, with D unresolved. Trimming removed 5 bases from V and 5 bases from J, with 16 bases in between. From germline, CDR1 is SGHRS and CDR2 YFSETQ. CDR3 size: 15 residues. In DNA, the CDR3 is TGCGCCAGCAGGGGATCCGGGCAAAGAAATGAAAAACTGTTTTTT. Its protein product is CASRGSGQRNEKLFF.

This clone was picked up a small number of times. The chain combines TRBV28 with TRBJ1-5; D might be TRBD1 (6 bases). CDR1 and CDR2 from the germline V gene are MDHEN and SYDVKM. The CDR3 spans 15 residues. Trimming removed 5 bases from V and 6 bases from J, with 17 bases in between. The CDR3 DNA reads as TGTGCCAGCAGTCCGACCGGGGGGCGCGTTCAGCCCCAGCATTTT. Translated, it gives CASSPTGGRVQPQHF.

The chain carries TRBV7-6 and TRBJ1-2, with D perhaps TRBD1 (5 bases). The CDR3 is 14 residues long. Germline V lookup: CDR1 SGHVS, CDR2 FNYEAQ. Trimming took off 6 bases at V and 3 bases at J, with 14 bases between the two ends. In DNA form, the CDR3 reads TGTGCCAGCAGTCCGGGACTGACGGACTATGGCTACACCTTC. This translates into CASSPGLTDYGYTF.

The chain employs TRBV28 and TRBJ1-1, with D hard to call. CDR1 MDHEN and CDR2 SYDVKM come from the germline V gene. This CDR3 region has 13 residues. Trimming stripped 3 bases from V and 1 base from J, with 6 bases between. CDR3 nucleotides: TGTGCCAGCAGTTTTTCAGGGAACACTGAAGCTTTCTTT. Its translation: CASSFSGNTEAFF.

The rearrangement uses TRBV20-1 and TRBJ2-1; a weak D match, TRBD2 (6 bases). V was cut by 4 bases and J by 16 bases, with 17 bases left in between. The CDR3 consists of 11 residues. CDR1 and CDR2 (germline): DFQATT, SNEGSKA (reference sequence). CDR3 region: CSATSGLPNFF. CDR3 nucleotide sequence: TGCAGTGCTACCTCGGGACTGCCCAATTTCTTC.

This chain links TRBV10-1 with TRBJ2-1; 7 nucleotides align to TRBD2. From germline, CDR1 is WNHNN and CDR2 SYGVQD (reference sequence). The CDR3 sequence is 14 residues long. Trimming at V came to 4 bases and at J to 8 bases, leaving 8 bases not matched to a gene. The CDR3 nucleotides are TGCGCCAGCAGTGGGCGGGAGATTGGGCATGAGCAGTTCTTC. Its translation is CASSGREIGHEQFF.